Listed here are 8 T cell receptor beta chains from one sample, sequenced in a study of radiation and T cells in renal cell carcinoma. Sample time point: blood 2 weeks post-SBRT. Treatment noted: 15 Gy SBRT to primary tumor, nephrectomy 4 weeks later. Data came from immunoSEQ multiplex PCR; TCRdb stores just in-frame clones and leaves some out. The repertoire holds roughly 130,000 clones, about 88% seen once, with approximately 6% in the top ten. Here the sequenced sample was blood, taken from a patient whose treatment included radiotherapy and nephrectomy. The source of these receptors is a woman in her 70s with renal cell carcinoma.

This clone appeared a single time. V usage is TRBV6-1 and J usage is TRBJ2-5; the match to TRBD1 covers 7 bases. Germline trimming cut 4 bases from V and 4 bases from J; bases unmatched to any gene: 18. The CDR3 contains 18 residues. CDR1 and CDR2 from the germline V gene are MNHNS and SASEGT. The CDR3 sequence is CASSGGLLTGLIRETQYF. The CDR3, as DNA: TGTGCCAGCAGTGGGGGCCTCCTGACAGGGTTAATTAGAGAGACCCAGTACTTC.

The genes are TRBV2 and TRBJ2-3; tentatively, D is TRBD2 (6 bases). The V gene lost 6 bases and the J gene lost 2 bases, with 15 bases spanning the gap. The germline V gene encodes CDR1 SNHLY and CDR2 FYNNEI. This CDR3 contains 15 residues. Here the CDR3 DNA reads TGTGCCAGCAGAATCGCGGGGTACGACACAGATACGCAGTATTTT. Translating it yields CASRIAGYDTDTQYF.

The chain couples TRBV19 to TRBJ2-4; TRBD1 matches at 9 bases. Per the germline V gene, CDR1 is LNHDA and CDR2 is SQIVND (reference sequence). The CDR3 runs 17 residues. The junction had 8 bases not matched to a gene; V was cut back by 4 bases and J by 1 base. The chain's CDR3 is CASSTPQGARAKNIQYF. The CDR3 DNA reads as TGTGCCAGTAGTACTCCACAGGGGGCGCGGGCCAAAAACATTCAGTACTTC.

This chain joins TRBV28 and TRBJ2-5; D is undetermined. Per germline, CDR1 MDHEN and CDR2 SYDVKM. The V gene lost 8 bases and the J gene lost 4 bases, with 8 bases spanning the gap. The CDR3 is 11 residues long. Written as DNA, the CDR3 is TGTGCCAGCCGCGTGGGAGAGACCCAGTACTTC. This sequence encodes CASRVGETQYF.

The chain combines TRBV5-4 with TRBJ1-2, with a possible D match to TRBD1 (5 bases). The V end lost 5 bases, the J end lost 4 bases, and 18 bases lay between the germline ends. The germline V gene encodes CDR1 SGHNT and CDR2 YYREEE (reference sequence). The CDR3 is 15 amino acids. In DNA form, the CDR3 reads TGTGCCAGCAGGGGCACAGGAGCCCTCTCCTATGGCTACACCTTC. This sequence encodes CASRGTGALSYGYTF.

The rearrangement uses TRBV11-2 and TRBJ1-6; tentative D call: TRBD1 (5 bases). Germline CDR1 SGHAT, CDR2 FQNNGV. CDR3 length equals 19 residues. V was clipped by 2 bases and J by 5 bases, with 22 bases between them. This CDR3 is CASSLLPGGGRRDNSPLHF. The CDR3 coding sequence is TGTGCCAGCAGCTTACTCCCGGGGGGGGGACGACGGGATAATTCACCCCTCCACTTT. Full variable domain (rest looked up from reference TRBV11-2 and TRBJ1-6): EAGVAQSPRYKIIEKRQSVAFWCNPISGHATLYWYQQILGQGPKLLIQFQNNGVVDDSQLPKDRFSAERLKGVDSTLKIQPAKLEDSAVYLCASSLLPGGGRRDNSPLHFGNGTRLTVT.

This chain joins TRBV5-4 and TRBJ1-2; D gene ambiguous. The CDR3 loop spans 13 amino acids. Per the germline V gene, CDR1 is SGHNT and CDR2 is YYREEE (reference sequence). Trimming stripped 1 base from V and 7 bases from J, with 11 bases between. DNA for the CDR3: TGTGCCAGCAGCTTGCAAGGACGGTTTGGCTACACCTTC. Translated, it gives CASSLQGRFGYTF.

This clone has a single count. The rearrangement uses TRBV7-2 and TRBJ1-1; no clear D gene. Germline V gives CDR1 SGHTA, CDR2 FQGNSA. V lost 3 bases to trimming and J lost 5 bases, with 7 bases between them. The CDR3 sequence is 12 residues long. The CDR3 DNA sequence: TGTGCCAGCAGCTTCGGGTTTACTGAAGCTTTCTTT. The encoded protein is CASSFGFTEAFF.